These 3 T cell receptor beta chains originate from one sample sequenced in a study of human T cells and chemical hapten exposure. TCRdb fed the RACE reads into MiXCR, producing one record per CDR3 protein. The data show more than 250,000 distinct CDR3 sequences, about 9% seen once. The time point: pre-sensitization, week 0. The treatment denotes: therapeutic diphenylcyclopropenone sensitization with weekly scalp DPC. The sequenced sample was whole blood, obtained in connection with sensitization to the hapten diphenylcyclopropenone (DPC). The receptors stem from a woman aged 40 to 50 with alopecia areata. Some clones in this sample may be carry-over from other donors' samples.

The sample holds a few counts of this clonotype. The chain is built from TRBV10-3 and TRBJ1-5; 8 nucleotides align to TRBD1. Germline loops: CDR1 ENHRY, CDR2 SYGVKD. V gave up 2 bases and J gave up 8 bases; unmatched junction bases: 11. The CDR3 is made up of 16 amino acids. CDR3 protein: CAISESPGTGGEPQHF. CDR3 DNA: TGTGCCATCAGTGAGAGCCCCGGGACAGGTGGGGAGCCCCAGCATTTT.

The V and J genes are TRBV4-3 and TRBJ1-3; D is undetermined. The V gene's germline CDR1 is LGHNA and CDR2 YSLEER. The CDR3 sequence is 17 residues long. Trimming removed 0 bases at V and 1 base at J, with 13 bases between. CDR3 region: CASSQEWLRQSGNTIYF. The CDR3 coding sequence is TGCGCCAGCAGCCAAGAATGGTTGAGGCAGTCTGGAAACACCATATATTTT.

The DNA of the CDR3 is TGCGCCAGCTCCGTCCCAGGGGCGCTTACCGGGGAGCTGTTTTTT. Its protein product is CASSVPGALTGELFF. The chain uses TRBV5-1 and TRBJ2-2, with D perhaps TRBD1 (6 bases). V lost 7 bases to trimming and J lost 5 bases, with 18 bases between them. Germline values: CDR1 SGHRS, CDR2 YFSETQ. The length of the CDR3 is 15 residues.